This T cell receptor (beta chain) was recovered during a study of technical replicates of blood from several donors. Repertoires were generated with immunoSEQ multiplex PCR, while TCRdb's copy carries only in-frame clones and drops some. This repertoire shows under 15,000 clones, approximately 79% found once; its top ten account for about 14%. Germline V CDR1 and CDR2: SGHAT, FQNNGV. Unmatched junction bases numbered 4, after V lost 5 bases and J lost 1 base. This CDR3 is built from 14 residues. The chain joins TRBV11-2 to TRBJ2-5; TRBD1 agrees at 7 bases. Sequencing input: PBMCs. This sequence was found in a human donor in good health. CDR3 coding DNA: TGTGCCAGCAGCCCGGGGACAGCCCAAGAGACCCAGTACTTC. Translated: CASSPGTAQETQYF.